The source of this T cell receptor (beta chain) is a study of T cells in localized non-small cell lung cancer. Overall study results and limits: Uninvolved adjacent lung showed higher T cell clonality than tumor.

This table comes from immunoSEQ multiplex PCR, and its TCRdb copy is limited to in-frame clones, with some not included. The sample contains roughly 38,000 clones, around nine tenths of which appear only once. Concerning this clone: Its antigen remains unknown.

This CDR3 spans 13 amino acids. Trimming cost V 4 bases and J 8 bases, with 14 bases left between them. From germline, CDR1 is MNHEY and CDR2 SVGAGI. Here the sequenced sample was peripheral blood, taken before any cancer treatment. V usage is TRBV6-5 and J usage is TRBJ1-2; a possible D gene is TRBD1 (6 bases). The receptor was derived from a man aged 18-55 years with stage I lung adenocarcinoma. The CDR3 DNA reads TGTGCCAGCAGTTGGGACATCGGCCGAGGCTACACCTTC. Translation gives CASSWDIGRGYTF.